This is a list of T cell receptor beta chains from one sample in a study of regulatory T cells in long-lasting Graves disease. In TCRdb, the multiplex PCR reads were re-called with MiXCR into one record per CDR3 protein. The data contain about 660,000 distinct CDR3 sequences, roughly 30% of them singletons. The sequences come from peripheral blood mononuclear cells (PBMCs), collected when the disease was refractory, from a patient treated with antithyroid drugs. The receptors derive from a female donor with Graves disease. Both conserved end residues are part of each CDR3. A D gene is named only where the DNA matches it firmly. Size is stated for part of the rows, as once, few or many counts, or as a class when the clone is expanded.

j_gene | len | v_gene | d_gene | abundance | CDR3aa | CDR3nt
TRBJ2-5 | 13 | TRBV10-3 | TRBD1 | NA | CAISGQGRETQYF | TGTGCCATCAGCGGACAGGGGAGAGAGACCCAGTACTTC
TRBJ1-2 | 14 | TRBV12-3/TRBV12-4 | NA | NA | CASSLIQQGDGYTF | TGTGCCAGCAGTTTAATACAACAGGGAGATGGCTACACCTTC
TRBJ1-1 | 15 | TRBV5-6 | NA | few | CASSPRRLHLTEAFF | TGTGCCAGCAGCCCCAGGAGGTTGCACCTCACTGAAGCTTTCTTT
TRBJ2-1 | 15 | TRBV6-2/TRBV6-3 | TRBD2 | NA | CASSYVLAGYNEQFF | TGTGCCAGCAGTTACGTTCTAGCGGGCTACAATGAGCAGTTCTTC
TRBJ2-7 | 14 | TRBV20-1 | NA | NA | CSARTNSGNYEQYF | TGCAGTGCTAGAACAAATAGCGGAAACTACGAGCAGTACTTC
TRBJ1-2 | 17 | TRBV14 | NA | few | CASSQNRLAGVNYGYTF | TGTGCCAGCAGCCAAAATCGATTAGCAGGGGTTAACTATGGCTACACCTTC
TRBJ1-2 | 14 | TRBV30 | NA | many | CAWSEGQGSYGYTF | TGTGCCTGGAGTGAAGGGCAGGGAAGCTATGGCTACACCTTC
TRBJ2-7 | 14 | TRBV12-3/TRBV12-4 | TRBD2 | few | CASRLGLAGYEQYF | TGTGCCAGCAGACTCGGACTAGCGGGATACGAGCAGTACTTC
TRBJ2-5 | 16 | TRBV25-1 | NA | many | CASTPGEHGVGETQYF | TGTGCCAGCACCCCAGGGGAACACGGGGTGGGAGAGACCCAGTACTTC
TRBJ1-1 | 14 | TRBV6-2/TRBV6-3 | NA | few | CASSYLSVNTEAFF | TGTGCCAGCAGTTACCTTTCAGTGAACACTGAAGCTTTCTTT
TRBJ2-7 | 15 | TRBV2 | TRBD2 | few | CASREISGSSYEQYF | TGTGCCAGCAGAGAGATTAGCGGGAGTTCCTACGAGCAGTACTTC
TRBJ1-4 | 11 | TRBV29-1 | NA | NA | CSGIKSEKLFF | TGCAGCGGTATTAAAAGTGAAAAACTGTTTTTT
TRBJ2-7 | 11 | TRBV6-1 | NA | many | CASKDSYEQYF | TGTGCCAGCAAAGACTCCTACGAGCAGTACTTC
TRBJ1-1 | 15 | TRBV29-1 | NA | few | CSVDYPIGANTEAFF | TGCAGCGTTGATTATCCAATTGGTGCGAACACTGAAGCTTTCTTT
TRBJ2-5 | 12 | TRBV5-5 | NA | NA | CASSFLEETQYF | TGTGCCAGCAGCTTTTTGGAAGAGACCCAGTACTTC
TRBJ2-7 | 14 | TRBV5-1 | NA | NA | CASSLVARPDEQYF | TGCGCCAGCAGCTTGGTGGCCCGCCCAGACGAGCAGTACTTC
TRBJ1-2 | 15 | TRBV28 | TRBD1 | few | CASLGGTGGAGGYTF | TGTGCCAGCCTTGGGGGGACAGGGGGCGCCGGTGGCTACACCTTC
TRBJ1-1 | 14 | TRBV7-2 | NA | NA | CASSFVMGSTEAFF | TGTGCCAGCAGCTTTGTCATGGGGAGCACTGAAGCTTTCTTT
TRBJ1-5 | 15 | TRBV19 | NA | once | CASSIGNRVLQPQHF | TGTGCCAGTAGTATAGGCAACAGGGTCTTGCAGCCCCAGCATTTT
TRBJ2-5 | 13 | TRBV20-1 | NA | NA | CSARVSQQETQYF | TGCAGTGCTAGAGTGTCGCAGCAAGAGACCCAGTACTTC
TRBJ2-5 | 14 | TRBV3-1 | TRBD2 | few | CASSQKREGETQYF | TGTGCCAGCAGCCAAAAGCGGGAGGGGGAGACCCAGTACTTC
TRBJ1-5 | 15 | TRBV10-3 | TRBD1 | NA | CAISEGTGGKQPQHF | TGTGCCATCAGTGAGGGGACAGGGGGCAAACAGCCCCAGCATTTT
TRBJ2-2 | 13 | TRBV27 | TRBD1 | NA | CASRDRGTGELFF | TGTGCCAGCAGAGACAGGGGCACCGGGGAGCTGTTTTTT
TRBJ1-2 | 12 | TRBV30 | NA | NA | CAWNQGNYGYTF | TGTGCCTGGAACCAGGGAAACTATGGCTACACCTTC
TRBJ2-1 | 17 | TRBV9 | TRBD1 | NA | CASIQRFRGQSYNEQFF | TGTGCCAGCATCCAACGTTTCCGGGGACAGTCATACAATGAGCAGTTCTTC
TRBJ2-5 | 15 | TRBV11-1 | TRBD2 | NA | CASSSRLAAQETQYF | TGTGCCAGCAGCTCTCGCCTAGCGGCCCAAGAGACCCAGTACTTC
TRBJ2-7 | 16 | TRBV20-1 | TRBD2 | NA | CSASGRVAGGKHEQYF | TGCAGTGCTAGTGGACGAGTAGCGGGAGGGAAGCACGAGCAGTACTTC
TRBJ1-1 | 11 | TRBV20-1 | NA | NA | CSAEDKGEAFF | TGCAGCGCTGAGGACAAGGGAGAAGCTTTCTTT
TRBJ1-1 | 13 | TRBV5-1 | NA | few | CASRQMGNTEAFF | TGCGCCAGCAGACAGATGGGGAACACTGAAGCTTTCTTT
TRBJ1-5 | 15 | TRBV19 | NA | NA | CASTTAPNSNQPQHF | TGTGCCAGTACGACCGCTCCTAATAGCAATCAGCCCCAGCATTTT
TRBJ2-7 | 15 | TRBV12-3/TRBV12-4 | NA | NA | CASSPGQLGSYEQYF | TGTGCCAGCAGTCCAGGACAGTTAGGTTCCTACGAGCAGTACTTC
TRBJ2-5 | 13 | TRBV5-1 | NA | NA | CASSPESGETQYF | TGTGCCAGCAGCCCCGAGTCCGGAGAGACCCAGTACTTC
TRBJ1-5 | 13 | TRBV12-3/TRBV12-4 | NA | NA | CASSIPGHQPQHF | TGTGCCAGCAGTATACCTGGACATCAGCCCCAGCATTTT
TRBJ1-3 | 15 | TRBV7-9 | NA | NA | CASRGGGSPGNTIYF | TGTGCCAGCAGAGGCGGGGGGAGCCCTGGAAACACCATATATTTT
TRBJ2-7 | 14 | TRBV5-1 | TRBD1 | NA | CASSVGQDTYEQYF | TGCGCCAGCAGCGTCGGACAGGATACCTACGAGCAGTACTTC
TRBJ1-2 | 12 | TRBV28 | NA | few | CASRAQGVGYTF | TGTGCCAGCAGAGCTCAGGGAGTTGGCTACACCTTC
TRBJ2-5 | 16 | TRBV5-1 | NA | NA | CASSLEAKGDQETQYF | TGCGCCAGCAGCTTGGAAGCCAAGGGGGATCAAGAGACCCAGTACTTC
TRBJ2-7 | 15 | TRBV5-6 | TRBD1 | few | CASSFPGTGAYEQYF | TGTGCCAGCAGCTTCCCCGGGACAGGGGCCTACGAGCAGTACTTC
TRBJ1-5 | 14 | TRBV5-6 | TRBD1 | NA | CASSNRGLGQPQHF | TGTGCCAGCAGTAACAGGGGGCTCGGGCAGCCCCAGCATTTT
TRBJ1-5 | 14 | TRBV7-3 | NA | few | CASSKPEDNQPQHF | TGTGCCAGCAGCAAACCGGAGGACAATCAGCCCCAGCATTTT
TRBJ1-2 | 13 | TRBV3-1 | NA | few | CASSHKVGAGYTF | TGTGCCAGCAGCCACAAGGTGGGGGCTGGCTACACCTTC
TRBJ1-5 | 15 | TRBV20-1 | TRBD1 | NA | CSAGGQGAGNQPQHF | TGCAGTGCTGGAGGACAGGGGGCAGGCAATCAGCCCCAGCATTTT
TRBJ2-5 | 12 | TRBV20-1 | NA | few | CSARVLQETQYF | TGCAGTGCTAGAGTACTCCAAGAGACCCAGTACTTC
TRBJ1-1 | 17 | TRBV4-1 | NA | NA | CASSPPLPGRMNTEAFF | TGCGCCAGCAGCCCCCCACTCCCGGGCAGGATGAACACTGAAGCTTTCTTT
TRBJ2-1 | 12 | TRBV12-3/TRBV12-4 | NA | NA | CASSQGSNEQFF | TGTGCCAGCAGCCAGGGTTCAAATGAGCAGTTCTTC